This T cell receptor beta chain derives from a study of cytomegalovirus exposure and HLA in healthy donors. The PCR ran on 60 Vbeta and 13 Jbeta primers. TCRdb keeps only in-frame clones here, not all; method: immunoSEQ multiplex PCR. The table shows roughly 89,000 clones, with under 80% occurring only once. Germline V lookup: CDR1 SGDLS, CDR2 YYNGEE. Trimming cost V 2 bases and J 0 bases; bases outside gene matches: 3. The length of the CDR3 is 17 residues. The clonotype comes from a man aged 30-40 years in good health and CMV-seropositive. Material: PBMCs. The V call is TRBV9, the J call TRBJ2-2, with 11 bases that match TRBD2. The CDR3 loop reads CASSVRLAGTNTGELFF. CDR3 bases: TGTGCCAGCAGCGTTAGACTAGCGGGGACGAACACCGGGGAGCTGTTTTTT.